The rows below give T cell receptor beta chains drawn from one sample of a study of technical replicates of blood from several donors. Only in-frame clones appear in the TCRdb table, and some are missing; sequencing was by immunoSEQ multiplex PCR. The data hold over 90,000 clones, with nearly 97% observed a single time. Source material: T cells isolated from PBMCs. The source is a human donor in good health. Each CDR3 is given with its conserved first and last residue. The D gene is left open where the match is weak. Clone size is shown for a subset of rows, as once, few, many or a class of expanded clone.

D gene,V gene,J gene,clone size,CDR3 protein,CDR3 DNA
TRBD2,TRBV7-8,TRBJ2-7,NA,CASSSLGRAREQYF,TGTGCCAGCAGCTCCCTCGGGAGGGCTCGCGAGCAGTACTTC
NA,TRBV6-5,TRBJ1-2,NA,CASSDSLYGYTF,TGTGCCAGCAGTGACAGCCTCTATGGCTACACCTTC
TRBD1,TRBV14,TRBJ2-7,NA,CASSQVLTGGEQYF,TGTGCCAGCAGCCAAGTCCTAACAGGGGGCGAGCAGTACTTC
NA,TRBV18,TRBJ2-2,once,CASSLRTVNTGELFF,TGTGCCAGCTCACTGAGGACAGTTAACACCGGGGAGCTGTTTTTT
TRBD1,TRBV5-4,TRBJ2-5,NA,CASSLNRQGQETQYF,TGTGCCAGCAGCTTGAATAGACAGGGCCAAGAGACCCAGTACTTC
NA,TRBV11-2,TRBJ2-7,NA,CASSLSRAGFYEQYF,TGTGCCAGCAGCTTATCCCGGGCAGGGTTCTACGAGCAGTACTTC
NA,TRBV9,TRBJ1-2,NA,CASSVDNSLNYGYTF,TGTGCCAGCAGCGTAGACAACAGCCTGAACTATGGCTACACCTTC
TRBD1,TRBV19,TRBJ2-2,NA,CASSPSRGLDTGELFF,TGTGCCAGTAGTCCCTCCAGGGGGCTCGACACCGGGGAGCTGTTTTTT
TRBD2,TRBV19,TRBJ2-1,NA,CASSSGLNNEQFF,TGTGCCAGTAGTTCGGGACTAAACAATGAGCAGTTCTTC
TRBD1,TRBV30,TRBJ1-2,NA,CAWSVKGAHGYTF,TGTGCCTGGAGTGTAAAGGGGGCGCATGGCTACACCTTC
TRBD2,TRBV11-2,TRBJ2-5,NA,CASSLNLAGAIKTQYF,TGTGCCAGCAGCTTAAACCTGGCGGGAGCGATAAAGACCCAGTACTTC
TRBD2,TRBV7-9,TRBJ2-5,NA,CASSSRIAGGKETQYF,TGTGCCAGCAGCTCCCGGATAGCGGGAGGGAAAGAGACCCAGTACTTC
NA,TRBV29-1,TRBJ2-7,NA,CSAEVTSHEQYF,TGCAGCGCAGAGGTGACCTCCCACGAGCAGTACTTC
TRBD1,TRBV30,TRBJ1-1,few,CAWAPGTGDTEAFF,TGTGCCTGGGCCCCCGGGACAGGGGACACTGAAGCTTTCTTT
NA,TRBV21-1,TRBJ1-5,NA,CASRRRDLSAGQPQHF,TGTGCCAGCAGAAGGAGGGACCTTTCGGCGGGCCAGCCCCAGCATTTT
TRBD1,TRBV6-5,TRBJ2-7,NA,CASSYGTGGYEQYF,TGTGCCAGCAGTTATGGGACAGGGGGTTACGAGCAGTACTTC
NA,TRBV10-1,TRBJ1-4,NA,CASRGSGEKLFF,TGCGCCAGCCGGGGTTCTGGAGAAAAACTGTTTTTT
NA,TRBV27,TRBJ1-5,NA,CASSRGYNQPQHF,TGTGCCAGCTCCCGCGGGTACAATCAGCCCCAGCATTTT
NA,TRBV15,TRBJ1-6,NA,CATSREARGNSPLHF,TGTGCCACCAGCAGAGAGGCCAGGGGTAATTCACCCCTCCACTTT
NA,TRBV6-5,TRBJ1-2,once,CASSYSTPREYGYTF,TGTGCCAGCAGTTACTCGACACCTCGGGAGTATGGCTACACCTTC
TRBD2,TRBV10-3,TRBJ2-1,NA,CAISDRGREGSYNEQFF,TGTGCCATCAGCGACCGGGGACGGGAGGGCTCCTACAATGAGCAGTTCTTC
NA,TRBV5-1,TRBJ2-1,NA,CASSPRDSSYNEQFF,TGCGCCAGCAGCCCCAGGGATAGCTCCTACAATGAGCAGTTCTTC
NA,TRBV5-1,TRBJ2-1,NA,CASSFSQGTYNEQFF,TGCGCCAGCAGCTTTTCCCAGGGGACCTACAATGAGCAGTTCTTC
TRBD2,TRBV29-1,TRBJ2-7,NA,CSVGGRLAGGGEQYF,TGCAGCGTGGGCGGACGACTAGCGGGAGGGGGTGAGCAGTACTTC
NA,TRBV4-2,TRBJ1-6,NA,CASSQDSSPLHF,TGTGCCAGCAGCCAAGATAGTTCACCCCTCCACTTT
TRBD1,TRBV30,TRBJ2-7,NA,CALKKGTGFLHEQYF,TGTGCCTTGAAAAAAGGGACAGGGTTTTTGCACGAGCAGTACTTC
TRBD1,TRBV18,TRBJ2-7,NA,CASSPGQGGSYEQYF,TGTGCCAGCTCACCTGGACAGGGAGGCTCCTACGAGCAGTACTTC
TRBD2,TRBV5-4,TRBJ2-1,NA,CASILDPGGANEQFF,TGTGCCAGCATCCTAGACCCGGGGGGGGCCAATGAGCAGTTCTTC
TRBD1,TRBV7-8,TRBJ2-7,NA,CASTQGDRGRHEQYF,TGTGCCAGCACCCAGGGGGACAGGGGTCGCCACGAGCAGTACTTC
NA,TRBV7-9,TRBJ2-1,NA,CASSRSTLIVNNEQFF,TGTGCCAGCAGCCGGAGCACACTGATTGTAAACAATGAGCAGTTCTTC
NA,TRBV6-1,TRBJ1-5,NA,CASSEADLPVPFNSGNQPQHF,TGTGCCAGCAGTGAAGCAGATTTGCCTGTCCCCTTTAATAGTGGCAATCAGCCCCAGCATTTT
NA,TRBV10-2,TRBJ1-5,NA,CASRDTNQPQHF,TGCGCCAGCCGGGACACCAATCAGCCCCAGCATTTT
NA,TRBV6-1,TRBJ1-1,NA,CASSGGRGRNTEAFF,TGTGCCAGCAGTGGGGGGAGGGGCCGGAACACTGAAGCTTTCTTT
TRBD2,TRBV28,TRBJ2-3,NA,CASRPAGGHADTQYF,TGTGCCAGCAGGCCAGCGGGGGGGCATGCAGATACGCAGTATTTT
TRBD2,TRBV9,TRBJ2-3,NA,CASSLTGTSSDTQYF,TGTGCCAGCAGCTTAACCGGGACTAGCTCTGATACGCAGTATTTT
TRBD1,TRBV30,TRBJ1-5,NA,CAWSERDRGAWQPQHF,TGTGCCTGGAGCGAAAGGGACAGGGGAGCTTGGCAGCCCCAGCATTTT
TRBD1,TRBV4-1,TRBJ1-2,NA,CASSQEKQGGYGYTF,TGCGCCAGCAGCCAAGAAAAACAGGGGGGCTATGGCTACACCTTC
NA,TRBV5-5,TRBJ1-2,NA,CASSHPGGHGYGYTF,TGTGCCAGCAGCCACCCGGGGGGGCACGGCTATGGCTACACCTTC
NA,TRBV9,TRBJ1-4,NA,CASSVGLTEKLFF,TGTGCCAGCAGCGTAGGACTCACGGAAAAACTGTTTTTT
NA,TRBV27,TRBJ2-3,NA,CASSLTEGTDTQYF,TGTGCCAGCAGTTTAACGGAGGGCACAGATACGCAGTATTTT
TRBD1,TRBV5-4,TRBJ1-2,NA,CASRVGRGTGDYGYTF,TGTGCCAGCAGGGTTGGAAGGGGAACAGGGGACTATGGCTACACCTTC
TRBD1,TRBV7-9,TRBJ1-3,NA,CASSPYGTGARNTIYF,TGTGCCAGCAGCCCCTACGGGACAGGAGCCCGAAACACCATATATTTT
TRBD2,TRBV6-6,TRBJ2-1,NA,CASSFTTSAAYNEQFF,TGTGCCAGCAGTTTTACGACTAGCGCCGCCTACAATGAGCAGTTCTTC
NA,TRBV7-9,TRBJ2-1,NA,CASSLGLAGAYNEQFF,TGTGCCAGCAGCTTAGGGCTGGCAGGGGCCTACAATGAGCAGTTCTTC
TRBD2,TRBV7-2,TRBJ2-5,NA,CASSLTPGRAAETQYF,TGTGCCAGCAGCTTAACCCCCGGGAGGGCCGCCGAGACCCAGTACTTC
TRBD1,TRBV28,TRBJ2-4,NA,CASSFSGQGLAKNIQYF,TGTGCCAGCAGTTTTTCGGGACAGGGCCTAGCCAAAAACATTCAGTACTTC
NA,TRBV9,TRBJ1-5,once,CASSYTDSLNQPQHF,TGTGCCAGCAGCTATACGGACAGTCTTAATCAGCCCCAGCATTTT
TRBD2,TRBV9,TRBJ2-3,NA,CASRGGDGTDTQYF,TGTGCCAGCAGGGGGGGGGATGGCACAGATACGCAGTATTTT
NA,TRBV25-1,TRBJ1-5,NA,CASRRGNQPQHF,TGTGCCAGCAGGAGGGGCAATCAGCCCCAGCATTTT
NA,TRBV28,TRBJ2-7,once,CASSLWGSSYEQYF,TGTGCCAGCAGTTTATGGGGCAGCTCCTACGAGCAGTACTTC
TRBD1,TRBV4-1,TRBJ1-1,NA,CASSHGQDRVLTEAFF,TGCGCCAGCAGCCACGGGCAGGACAGGGTTTTAACTGAAGCTTTCTTT
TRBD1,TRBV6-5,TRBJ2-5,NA,CASSSGGASQETQYF,TGTGCCAGCAGTTCAGGGGGCGCGAGCCAGGAGACCCAGTACTTC